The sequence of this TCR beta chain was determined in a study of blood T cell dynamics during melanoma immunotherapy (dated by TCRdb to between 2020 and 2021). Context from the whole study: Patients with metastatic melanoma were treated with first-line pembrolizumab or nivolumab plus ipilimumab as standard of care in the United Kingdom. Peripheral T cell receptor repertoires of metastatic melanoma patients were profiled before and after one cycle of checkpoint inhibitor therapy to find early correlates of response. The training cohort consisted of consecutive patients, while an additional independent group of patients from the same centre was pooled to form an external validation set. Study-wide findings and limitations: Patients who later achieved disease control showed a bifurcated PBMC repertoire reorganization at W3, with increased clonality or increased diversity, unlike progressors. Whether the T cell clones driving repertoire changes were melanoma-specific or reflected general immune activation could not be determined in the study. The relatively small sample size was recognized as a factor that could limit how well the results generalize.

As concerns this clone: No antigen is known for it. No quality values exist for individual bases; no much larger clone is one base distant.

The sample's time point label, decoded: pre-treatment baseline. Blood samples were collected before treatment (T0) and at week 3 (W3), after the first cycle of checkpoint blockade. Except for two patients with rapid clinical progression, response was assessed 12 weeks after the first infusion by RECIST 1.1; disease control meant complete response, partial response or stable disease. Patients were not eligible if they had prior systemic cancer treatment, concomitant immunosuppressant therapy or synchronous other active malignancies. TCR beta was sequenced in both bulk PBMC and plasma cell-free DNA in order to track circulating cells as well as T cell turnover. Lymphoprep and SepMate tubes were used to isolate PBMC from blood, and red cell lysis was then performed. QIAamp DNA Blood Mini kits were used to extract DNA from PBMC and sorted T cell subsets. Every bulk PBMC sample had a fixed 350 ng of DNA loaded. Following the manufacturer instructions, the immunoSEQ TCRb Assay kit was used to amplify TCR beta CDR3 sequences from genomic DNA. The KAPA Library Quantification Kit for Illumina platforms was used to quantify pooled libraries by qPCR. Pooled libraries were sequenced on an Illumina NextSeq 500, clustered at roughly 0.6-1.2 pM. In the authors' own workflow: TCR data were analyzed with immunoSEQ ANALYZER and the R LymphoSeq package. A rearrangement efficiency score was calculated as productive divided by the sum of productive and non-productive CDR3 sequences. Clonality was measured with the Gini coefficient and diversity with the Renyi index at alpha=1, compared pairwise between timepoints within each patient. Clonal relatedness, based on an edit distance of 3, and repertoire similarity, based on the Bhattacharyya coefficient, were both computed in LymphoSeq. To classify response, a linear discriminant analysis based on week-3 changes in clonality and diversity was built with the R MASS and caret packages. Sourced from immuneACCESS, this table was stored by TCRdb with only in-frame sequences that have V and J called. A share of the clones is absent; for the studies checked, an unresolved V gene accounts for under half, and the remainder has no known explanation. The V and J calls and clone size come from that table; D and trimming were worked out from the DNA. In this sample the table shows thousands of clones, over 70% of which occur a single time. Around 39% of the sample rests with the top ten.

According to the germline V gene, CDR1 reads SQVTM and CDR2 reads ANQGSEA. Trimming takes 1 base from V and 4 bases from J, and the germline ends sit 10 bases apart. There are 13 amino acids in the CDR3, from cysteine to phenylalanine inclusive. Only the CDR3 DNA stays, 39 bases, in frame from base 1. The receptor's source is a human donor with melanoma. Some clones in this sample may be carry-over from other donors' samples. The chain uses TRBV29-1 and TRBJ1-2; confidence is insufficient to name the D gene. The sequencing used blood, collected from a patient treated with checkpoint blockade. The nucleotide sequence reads TGCAGCGTTGAAGCGGGAATGGGCTATGGCTACACCTTC. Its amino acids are CSVEAGMGYGYTF.